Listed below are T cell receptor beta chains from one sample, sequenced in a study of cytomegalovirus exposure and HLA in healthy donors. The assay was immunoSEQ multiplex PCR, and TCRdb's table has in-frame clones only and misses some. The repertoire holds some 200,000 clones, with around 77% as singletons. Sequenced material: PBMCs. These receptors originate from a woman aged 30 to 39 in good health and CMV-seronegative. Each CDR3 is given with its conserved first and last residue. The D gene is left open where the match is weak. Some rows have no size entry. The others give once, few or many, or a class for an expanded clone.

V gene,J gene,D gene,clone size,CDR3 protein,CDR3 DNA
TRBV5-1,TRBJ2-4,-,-,CASSPEYPGRNIQYF,TGCGCCAGCAGCCCCGAATACCCTGGGAGAAACATTCAGTACTTC
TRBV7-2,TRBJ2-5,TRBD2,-,CASSLTSGGETQYF,TGTGCCAGCAGCTTGACTAGCGGGGGTGAGACCCAGTACTTC
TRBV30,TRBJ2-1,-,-,CAWSSGCEQFF,TGTGCCTGGAGTTCGGGGTGTGAGCAGTTCTTC
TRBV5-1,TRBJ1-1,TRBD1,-,CASSLIQGANTEAFF,TGCGCCAGCAGCCTGATTCAGGGGGCGAATACTGAAGCTTTCTTT
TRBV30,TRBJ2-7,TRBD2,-,CAWSPGLPLREQYF,TGTGCCTGGAGTCCGGGACTACCCTTGCGCGAGCAGTACTTC
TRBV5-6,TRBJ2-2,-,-,CASSLDGTLDTGELFF,TGTGCCAGCAGCCTGGACGGGACACTAGACACCGGGGAGCTGTTTTTT
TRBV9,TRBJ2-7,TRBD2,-,CASSVSGNPYEQYF,TGTGCCAGCAGCGTTAGCGGGAACCCCTACGAGCAGTACTTC
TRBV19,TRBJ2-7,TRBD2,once,CATRRGTSGSYEQYF,TGTGCCACCCGACGAGGCACTAGCGGGAGCTACGAGCAGTACTTC
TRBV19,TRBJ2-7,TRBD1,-,CASSSWDSGYEQYF,TGTGCCAGTAGTTCCTGGGACAGCGGCTACGAGCAGTACTTC
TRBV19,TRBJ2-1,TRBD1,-,CASSYTRQGDEQFF,TGTGCCAGTAGTTATACCAGACAGGGCGATGAGCAGTTCTTC
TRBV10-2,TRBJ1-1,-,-,CASRQFPKNTEAFF,TGCGCCAGTCGACAGTTCCCCAAGAACACTGAAGCTTTCTTT
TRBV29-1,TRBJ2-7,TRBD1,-,CSVGRGQGYEQYF,TGCAGCGTTGGAAGGGGACAGGGCTACGAGCAGTACTTC
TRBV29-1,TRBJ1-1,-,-,CSYARGSNTEAFF,TGCAGTTATGCACGGGGGTCGAACACTGAAGCTTTCTTT
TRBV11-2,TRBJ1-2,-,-,CASSLGRYGYTF,TGTGCCAGCAGCCTAGGGCGGTATGGCTACACCTTC
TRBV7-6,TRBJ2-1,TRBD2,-,CASSFLAGAPEENEQFF,TGTGCCAGCAGCTTCTTAGCGGGGGCCCCAGAAGAGAATGAGCAGTTCTTC
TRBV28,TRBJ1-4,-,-,CASSEKEKLFF,TGTGCCAGCAGCGAGAAGGAAAAACTGTTTTTT
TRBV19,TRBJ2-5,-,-,CASSLRQTGGTQYF,TGTGCCAGTAGTCTTCGCCAGACAGGAGGGACCCAGTACTTC
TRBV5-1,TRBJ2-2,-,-,CASSFGVGGWGTGELFF,TGCGCCAGCAGCTTTGGCGTTGGGGGCTGGGGCACCGGGGAGCTGTTTTTT
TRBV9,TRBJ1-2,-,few,CASSVSKSGGMNYGYTF,TGTGCCAGCAGCGTTTCGAAGTCCGGAGGGATGAACTATGGCTACACCTTC
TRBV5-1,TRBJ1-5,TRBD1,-,CASSLGDSYSNQPQHF,TGCGCCAGCAGCTTGGGGGACAGCTATAGCAATCAGCCCCAGCATTTT
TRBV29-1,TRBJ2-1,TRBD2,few,CSTDHTSGSYNEQFF,TGCAGCACTGATCACACTAGCGGATCCTACAATGAGCAGTTCTTC
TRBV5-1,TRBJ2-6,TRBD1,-,CASTPIGTGMDGANVLTF,TGCGCCAGCACCCCCATCGGGACAGGCATGGATGGGGCCAACGTCCTGACTTTC
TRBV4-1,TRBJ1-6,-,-,CASSPRGGGLDSPLHF,TGCGCCAGCAGTCCCCGCGGGGGGGGATTGGATTCACCCCTCCACTTT
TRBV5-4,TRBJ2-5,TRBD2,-,CASSLGTGGQETQYF,TGTGCCAGCAGCTTGGGAACGGGGGGCCAAGAGACCCAGTACTTC
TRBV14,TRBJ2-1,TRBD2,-,CASSQRGLAGNPAYNEQFF,TGTGCCAGCAGCCAACGGGGACTAGCGGGAAATCCAGCCTACAATGAGCAGTTCTTC
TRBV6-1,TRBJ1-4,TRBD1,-,CASSLDRGREKLFF,TGTGCCAGCAGCTTAGACAGGGGCCGGGAAAAACTGTTTTTT